This T cell receptor (beta chain) was profiled in a study of blood T cells in healthy people across ages. Notes on the study in general: Estimated diversity across one million T cells was deemed an underestimate. The recorded TCR beta diversity per million T cells decreased in a roughly linear manner with age.

A sample-barcoded 5' primer and a J-beta primer mix were used in a second PCR of about 7 to 12 cycles. TCRdb itself ran the 5' RACE reads through MiXCR, one entry per CDR3 protein. The sample consists of 750,000 to 950,000 distinct CDR3 sequences, approximately 53% of them appearing once. This clonotype appeared a few times. Its target is unknown. Trimming took 6 bases from V and 1 from J, leaving 8 bases between them. This CDR3 comprises 13 residues. From germline, CDR1 is MNHNY and CDR2 SVGAGI (reference sequence). Input material: blood. The chain carries TRBV6-6 and TRBJ2-3; D is undetermined. This clonotype originated in an elderly man in good health. CDR3 sequence reads: CASRETGTDTQYF. CDR3 DNA: TGTGCCAGCAGGGAGACTGGCACAGATACGCAGTATTTT.